These T cell receptor beta chains were read from a single sample in a study of T-cell reconstitution after alpha-beta-depleted transplantation in children. TCRdb re-called the PCR reads through MiXCR, storing one row per CDR3 protein. The table records about 400,000 distinct CDR3 sequences, approximately 12% of them present only once. This sample comprised PBMCs, obtained from the stem cell graft. The source of these receptors is a human donor who donated a stem cell graft to a child with Fanconi anemia. CDR3s include the opening cysteine and the closing phenylalanine or tryptophan. Fields, in order: V gene, clone size, J gene, D gene, CDR3 protein, CDR3 DNA. A D gene is named only where the DNA matches it firmly. Clone size appears in some rows only: once, few, many, or a class for an expanded clone.

V gene: TRBV9; clone size: many; J gene: TRBJ2-3; D gene: -; CDR3 protein: CASSVRTQGTDTQYF; CDR3 DNA: TGTGCCAGCAGCGTACGAACGCAGGGCACAGATACGCAGTATTTT
V gene: TRBV12-3/TRBV12-4; clone size: -; J gene: TRBJ1-2; D gene: TRBD1; CDR3 protein: CASSQTGVGNYGYTF; CDR3 DNA: TGTGCCAGCAGCCAGACAGGGGTTGGTAACTATGGCTACACCTTC
V gene: TRBV2; clone size: many; J gene: TRBJ1-2; D gene: TRBD1; CDR3 protein: CASSLDRGDYGYTF; CDR3 DNA: TGTGCCAGCAGCCTGGACAGGGGAGACTATGGCTACACCTTC
V gene: TRBV5-1; clone size: many; J gene: TRBJ2-3; D gene: -; CDR3 protein: CASSQRDTQYF; CDR3 DNA: TGCGCCAGCAGCCAGCGGGATACGCAGTATTTT
V gene: TRBV15; clone size: -; J gene: TRBJ2-5; D gene: -; CDR3 protein: CATSREGSQGSTQYF; CDR3 DNA: TGTGCCACCAGCAGAGAGGGGTCGCAGGGAAGTACCCAGTACTTC
V gene: TRBV2; clone size: few; J gene: TRBJ1-2; D gene: -; CDR3 protein: CASSTGPGGYTF; CDR3 DNA: TGTGCCAGTTCGACAGGTCCCGGTGGCTACACCTTC
V gene: TRBV4-3; clone size: few; J gene: TRBJ2-2; D gene: -; CDR3 protein: CASSPHGRGRTTGELFF; CDR3 DNA: TGCGCCAGCAGCCCCCACGGGAGGGGGCGCACCACCGGGGAGCTGTTTTTT
V gene: TRBV7-2; clone size: -; J gene: TRBJ2-3; D gene: -; CDR3 protein: CASGHPTASTDTQCF; CDR3 DNA: TGTGCCAGCGGCCACCCAACTGCGAGCACAGATACGCAGTGTTTT
V gene: TRBV5-1; clone size: -; J gene: TRBJ1-6; D gene: -; CDR3 protein: CASSPESNSPLHF; CDR3 DNA: TGCGCCAGCAGCCCCGAGAGCAATTCACCCCTCCACTTT
V gene: TRBV7-2; clone size: many; J gene: TRBJ1-3; D gene: TRBD1; CDR3 protein: CASSLSGQLGNTIYF; CDR3 DNA: TGTGCCAGCAGCTTATCGGGACAGCTTGGAAACACCATATATTTT
V gene: TRBV5-1; clone size: -; J gene: TRBJ1-4; D gene: -; CDR3 protein: CASSSFTGSKNEKLFF; CDR3 DNA: TGCGCCAGCAGCTCCTTCACAGGGAGTAAGAATGAAAAACTGTTTTTT
V gene: TRBV4-3; clone size: many; J gene: TRBJ1-4; D gene: -; CDR3 protein: CASSLDGLNEKLFF; CDR3 DNA: TGCGCCAGCAGTCTAGACGGGTTAAATGAAAAACTGTTTTTT
V gene: TRBV2; clone size: few; J gene: TRBJ2-2; D gene: -; CDR3 protein: CASQGLTGELFF; CDR3 DNA: TGTGCCAGCCAGGGACTCACCGGGGAGCTGTTTTTT
V gene: TRBV4-3; clone size: few; J gene: TRBJ1-2; D gene: -; CDR3 protein: CASSQDVGGLGYTF; CDR3 DNA: TGCGCCAGCAGCCAAGATGTGGGGGGACTTGGCTACACCTTC
V gene: TRBV24-1; clone size: many; J gene: TRBJ2-3; D gene: -; CDR3 protein: CATSDSGGHGDTQYF; CDR3 DNA: TGTGCCACCAGTGATTCGGGGGGCCATGGAGATACGCAGTATTTT
V gene: TRBV30; clone size: -; J gene: TRBJ2-1; D gene: -; CDR3 protein: CAWSFRQNDEQFF; CDR3 DNA: TGTGCCTGGAGTTTCAGACAGAACGATGAGCAGTTCTTC
V gene: TRBV5-6; clone size: many; J gene: TRBJ1-6; D gene: -; CDR3 protein: CASSPPGWGPLHF; CDR3 DNA: TGTGCCAGCAGCCCCCCCGGGTGGGGACCCCTCCACTTT
V gene: TRBV3-1; clone size: few; J gene: TRBJ1-5; D gene: -; CDR3 protein: CASTDQPQHF; CDR3 DNA: TGTGCCAGCACAGATCAGCCCCAGCATTTT
V gene: TRBV27; clone size: -; J gene: TRBJ1-6; D gene: -; CDR3 protein: CASSRQTDNSPLHF; CDR3 DNA: TGTGCCAGCAGTCGACAGACTGATAATTCCCCCCTCCACTTT
V gene: TRBV12-3/TRBV12-4; clone size: few; J gene: TRBJ1-3; D gene: -; CDR3 protein: CASSTQGSGGNTIYF; CDR3 DNA: TGTGCCAGCAGTACCCAAGGATCAGGGGGAAACACCATATATTTT
V gene: TRBV29-1; clone size: many; J gene: TRBJ1-1; D gene: TRBD1; CDR3 protein: CSVSRDRGRTEAFF; CDR3 DNA: TGCAGCGTCTCTCGCGACAGGGGTCGGACTGAAGCTTTCTTT
V gene: TRBV7-9; clone size: -; J gene: TRBJ1-2; D gene: TRBD1; CDR3 protein: CASSQDRPIGSYTF; CDR3 DNA: TGTGCCAGCAGCCAGGACAGGCCGATAGGAAGCTACACCTTC
V gene: TRBV19; clone size: few; J gene: TRBJ2-2; D gene: -; CDR3 protein: CASSIEAHTGELFF; CDR3 DNA: TGTGCCAGTAGTATAGAGGCCCACACCGGGGAGCTGTTTTTT
V gene: TRBV24-1; clone size: few; J gene: TRBJ1-5; D gene: -; CDR3 protein: CATSDLNGPQHF; CDR3 DNA: TGTGCCACCAGTGATTTAAACGGACCCCAGCATTTT
V gene: TRBV5-5; clone size: -; J gene: TRBJ1-2; D gene: TRBD1; CDR3 protein: CASSRGQGGSDYGYTF; CDR3 DNA: TGTGCCAGCAGCCGCGGACAGGGGGGATCTGACTATGGCTACACCTTC
V gene: TRBV28; clone size: few; J gene: TRBJ2-5; D gene: -; CDR3 protein: CASSFRGRGETQYF; CDR3 DNA: TGTGCCAGCAGTTTTCGTGGCAGAGGAGAGACCCAGTACTTC
V gene: TRBV5-4; clone size: many; J gene: TRBJ1-1; D gene: -; CDR3 protein: CASSQRGANTEAFF; CDR3 DNA: TGTGCCAGCAGCCAGCGCGGGGCGAACACTGAAGCTTTCTTT
V gene: TRBV30; clone size: few; J gene: TRBJ2-7; D gene: -; CDR3 protein: CAWSRGNEQYF; CDR3 DNA: TGTGCCTGGAGTCGGGGAAACGAGCAGTACTTC
V gene: TRBV10-2; clone size: -; J gene: TRBJ2-2; D gene: TRBD1; CDR3 protein: CASRPDREDTGELFF; CDR3 DNA: TGCGCCAGCAGACCGGACAGGGAGGACACCGGGGAGCTGTTTTTT
V gene: TRBV20-1; clone size: few; J gene: TRBJ1-5; D gene: -; CDR3 protein: CSARERQVGQPQHF; CDR3 DNA: TGCAGTGCTAGAGAAAGGCAGGTGGGGCAGCCCCAGCATTTT
V gene: TRBV20-1; clone size: many; J gene: TRBJ1-4; D gene: -; CDR3 protein: CSASNPALNEKLFF; CDR3 DNA: TGCAGTGCTAGTAACCCAGCCCTTAATGAAAAACTGTTTTTT
V gene: TRBV7-9; clone size: many; J gene: TRBJ1-1; D gene: -; CDR3 protein: CASSHLLTEAFF; CDR3 DNA: TGTGCCAGCAGCCATCTTCTGACAGAAGCTTTCTTT
V gene: TRBV5-1; clone size: -; J gene: TRBJ2-5; D gene: -; CDR3 protein: CASSLGTGHQETQYF; CDR3 DNA: TGCGCCAGCAGCTTAGGGACTGGCCACCAAGAGACCCAGTACTTC
V gene: TRBV4-1; clone size: -; J gene: TRBJ2-3; D gene: -; CDR3 protein: CASSRPQLRGPYTDTQYF; CDR3 DNA: TGCGCCAGCAGCCGCCCCCAATTGCGGGGGCCTTACACAGATACGCAGTATTTT
V gene: TRBV7-6; clone size: -; J gene: TRBJ2-6; D gene: -; CDR3 protein: CASAHDGANVLTF; CDR3 DNA: TGTGCCAGCGCCCACGATGGGGCCAACGTCCTGACTTTC
V gene: TRBV18; clone size: -; J gene: TRBJ1-1; D gene: -; CDR3 protein: CASSPRMDYTEAFF; CDR3 DNA: TGTGCCAGCTCACCACGTATGGACTACACTGAAGCTTTCTTT
V gene: TRBV5-6; clone size: few; J gene: TRBJ1-1; D gene: -; CDR3 protein: CASSLGTNEGDTEAFF; CDR3 DNA: TGTGCCAGCAGCTTAGGCACTAACGAGGGGGACACTGAAGCTTTCTTT